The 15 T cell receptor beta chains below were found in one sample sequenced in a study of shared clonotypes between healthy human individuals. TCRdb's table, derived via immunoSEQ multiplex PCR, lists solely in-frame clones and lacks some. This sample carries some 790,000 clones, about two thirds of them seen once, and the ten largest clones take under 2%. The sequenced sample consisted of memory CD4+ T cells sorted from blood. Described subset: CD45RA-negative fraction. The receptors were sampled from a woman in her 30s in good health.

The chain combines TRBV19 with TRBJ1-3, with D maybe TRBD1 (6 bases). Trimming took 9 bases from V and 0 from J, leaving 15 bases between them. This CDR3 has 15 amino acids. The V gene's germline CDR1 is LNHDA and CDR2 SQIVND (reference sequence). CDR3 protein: CASTRQALSGNTIYF. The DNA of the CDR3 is TGTGCCAGCACCCGACAGGCCCTCTCTGGAAACACCATATATTTT.

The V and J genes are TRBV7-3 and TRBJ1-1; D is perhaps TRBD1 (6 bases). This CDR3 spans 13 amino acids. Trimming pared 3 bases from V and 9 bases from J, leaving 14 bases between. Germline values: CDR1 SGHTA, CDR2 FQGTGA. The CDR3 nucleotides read TGTGCCAGCAGCTTGGAGTTGGGGGCTAAAGCTTTCTTT. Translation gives CASSLELGAKAFF. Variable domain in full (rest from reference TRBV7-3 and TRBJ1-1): GAGVSQTPSNKVTEKGKYVELRCDPISGHTALYWYRQSLGQGPEFLIYFQGTGAADDSGLPNDRFFAVRPEGSVSTLKIQRTERGDSAVYLCASSLELGAKAFFGQGTRLTVV.

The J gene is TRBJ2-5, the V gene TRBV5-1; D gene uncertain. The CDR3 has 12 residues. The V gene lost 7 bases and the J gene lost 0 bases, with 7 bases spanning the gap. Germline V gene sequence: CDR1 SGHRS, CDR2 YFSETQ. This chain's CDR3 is CASGRNQETQYF. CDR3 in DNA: TGCGCCAGCGGCCGGAACCAAGAGACCCAGTACTTC.

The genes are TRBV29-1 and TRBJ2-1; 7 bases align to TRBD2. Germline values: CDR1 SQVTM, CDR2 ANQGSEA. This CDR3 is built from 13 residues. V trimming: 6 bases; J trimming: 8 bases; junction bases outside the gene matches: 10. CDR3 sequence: CSVTTSAQDEQFF. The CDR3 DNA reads TGCAGCGTGACTACTAGCGCCCAGGATGAGCAGTTCTTC.

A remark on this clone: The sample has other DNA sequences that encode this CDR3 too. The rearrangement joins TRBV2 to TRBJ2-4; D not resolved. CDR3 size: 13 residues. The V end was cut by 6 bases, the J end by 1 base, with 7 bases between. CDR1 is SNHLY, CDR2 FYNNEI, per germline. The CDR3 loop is CASSRIAKNIQYF. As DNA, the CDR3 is TGTGCCAGCAGCCGGATCGCCAAAAACATTCAGTACTTC.

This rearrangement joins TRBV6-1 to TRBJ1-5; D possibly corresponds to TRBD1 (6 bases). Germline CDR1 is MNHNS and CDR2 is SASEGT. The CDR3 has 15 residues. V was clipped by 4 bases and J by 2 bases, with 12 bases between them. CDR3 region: CASSGGTFGNQPQHF. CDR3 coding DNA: TGTGCCAGCAGTGGTGGGACATTTGGCAATCAGCCCCAGCATTTT.

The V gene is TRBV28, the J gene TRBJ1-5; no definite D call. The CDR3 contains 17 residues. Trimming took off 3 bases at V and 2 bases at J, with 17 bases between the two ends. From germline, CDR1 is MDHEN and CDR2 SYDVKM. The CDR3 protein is CASSFWAGEDGNQPQHF. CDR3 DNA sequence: TGTGCCAGCAGTTTTTGGGCCGGGGAGGACGGCAATCAGCCCCAGCATTTT.

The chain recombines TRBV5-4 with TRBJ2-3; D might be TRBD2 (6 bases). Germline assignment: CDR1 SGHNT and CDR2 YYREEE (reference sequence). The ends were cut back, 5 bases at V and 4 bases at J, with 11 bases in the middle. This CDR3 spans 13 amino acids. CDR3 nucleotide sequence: TGTGCCAGCAGTTCCGGGACTCCAGATACGCAGTATTTT. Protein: CASSSGTPDTQYF.

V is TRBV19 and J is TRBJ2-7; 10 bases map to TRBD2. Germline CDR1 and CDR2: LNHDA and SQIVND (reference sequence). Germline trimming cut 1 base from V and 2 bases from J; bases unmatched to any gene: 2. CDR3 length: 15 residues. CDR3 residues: CASSIVAGGPYEQYF. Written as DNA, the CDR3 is TGTGCCAGTAGTATAGTAGCGGGAGGACCCTACGAGCAGTACTTC.

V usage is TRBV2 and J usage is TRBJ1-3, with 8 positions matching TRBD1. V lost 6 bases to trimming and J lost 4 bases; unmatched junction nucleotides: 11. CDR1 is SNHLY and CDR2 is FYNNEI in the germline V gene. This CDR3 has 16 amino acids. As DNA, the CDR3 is TGTGCCAGCAGCAAATCCGGGACAGGCGTGGGAAACACCATATATTTT. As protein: CASSKSGTGVGNTIYF.

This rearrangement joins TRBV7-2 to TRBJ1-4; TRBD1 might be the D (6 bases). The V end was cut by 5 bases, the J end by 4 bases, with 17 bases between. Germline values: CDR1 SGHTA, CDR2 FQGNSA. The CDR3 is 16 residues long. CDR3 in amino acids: CASSPLTGIGNEKLFF. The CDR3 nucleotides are TGTGCCAGCAGCCCACTTACAGGGATCGGTAATGAAAAACTGTTTTTT.

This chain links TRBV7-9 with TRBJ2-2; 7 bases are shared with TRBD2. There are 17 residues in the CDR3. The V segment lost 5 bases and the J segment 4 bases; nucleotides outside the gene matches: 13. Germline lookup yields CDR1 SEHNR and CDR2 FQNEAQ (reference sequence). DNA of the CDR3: TGTGCCAGCAGCCGAAGAAGGGATAGCGGGCGCACCGGGGAGCTGTTTTTT. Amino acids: CASSRRRDSGRTGELFF.

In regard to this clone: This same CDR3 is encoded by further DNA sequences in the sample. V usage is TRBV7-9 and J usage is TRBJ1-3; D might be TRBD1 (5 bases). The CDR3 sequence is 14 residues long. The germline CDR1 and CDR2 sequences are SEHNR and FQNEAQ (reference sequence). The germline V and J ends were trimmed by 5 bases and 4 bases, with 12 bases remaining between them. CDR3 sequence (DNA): TGTGCCAGCAGCCTGGGGACTGCAGGAAACACCATATATTTT. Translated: CASSLGTAGNTIYF.

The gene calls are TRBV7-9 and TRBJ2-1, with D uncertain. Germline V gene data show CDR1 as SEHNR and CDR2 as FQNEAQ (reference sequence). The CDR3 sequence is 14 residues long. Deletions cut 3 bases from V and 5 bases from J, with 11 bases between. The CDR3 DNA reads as TGTGCCAGCAGCTTGACTGAGCCCCACAATGAGCAGTTCTTC. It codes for CASSLTEPHNEQFF.

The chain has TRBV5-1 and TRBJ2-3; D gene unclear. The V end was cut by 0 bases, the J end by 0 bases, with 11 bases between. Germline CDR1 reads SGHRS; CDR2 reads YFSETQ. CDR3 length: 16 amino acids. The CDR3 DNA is TGCGCCAGCAGCTTGGGGCATCTCTCTAGCACAGATACGCAGTATTTT. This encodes CASSLGHLSSTDTQYF.